This T cell receptor beta chain was identified in a study of T cells in Graves' hyperthyroidism and ophthalmopathy. Trimming cost V 5 bases and J 14 bases, with 19 bases left between them. The germline V gene encodes CDR1 WNHNN and CDR2 SYGVQD (reference sequence). The CDR3 length is 14 residues. On the basis of clinical symptoms, serum thyroxine and TRAb, thyroid ultrasound and orbital computed tomography, diagnoses were made. Study-wide findings and caveats: Stable hyperthyroidism and ophthalmopathy were separated using 13 V-J signatures. In the blood, most expanded thyroid clonotypes above 0.001 appeared as well.

RNA transcripts yielded amplified TCR beta CDR3 regions. The HTBI primer set was used in a first-round RT-PCR of the TCR CDR3. One entry per CDR3 protein results from TCRdb running MiXCR on the multiplex PCR reads. The table lists about 480,000 distinct CDR3 sequences, approximately 14% of them singletons. With respect to this clonotype: What it recognizes is unknown.

The TCR sequence derives from a woman between 18 and 29 years old with Graves' hyperthyroidism. Sample: blood. The genes are TRBV10-1 and TRBJ1-6; D gene unclear. CDR3 in amino acids: CASSPLHFGGTLHF. As DNA, the CDR3 is TGCGCCAGCAGTCCACTTCATTTCGGTGGTACCCTCCACTTT.